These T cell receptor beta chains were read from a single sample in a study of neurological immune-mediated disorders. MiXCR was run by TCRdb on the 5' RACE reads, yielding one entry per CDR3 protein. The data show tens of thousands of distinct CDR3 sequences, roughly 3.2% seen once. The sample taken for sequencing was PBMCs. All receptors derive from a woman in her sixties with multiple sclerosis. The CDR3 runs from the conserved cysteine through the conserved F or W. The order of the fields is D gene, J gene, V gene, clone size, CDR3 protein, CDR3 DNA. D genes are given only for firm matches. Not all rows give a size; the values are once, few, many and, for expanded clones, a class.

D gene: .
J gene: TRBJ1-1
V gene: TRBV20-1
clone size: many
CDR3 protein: CSARGPDGEWTEAFF
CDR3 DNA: TGCAGTGCTAGAGGTCCGGACGGGGAGTGGACTGAAGCTTTCTTT

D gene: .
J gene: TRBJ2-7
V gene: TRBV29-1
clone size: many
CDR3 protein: CSVEVSYEQYF
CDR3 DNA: TGCAGCGTTGAGGTCAGCTACGAGCAGTACTTC

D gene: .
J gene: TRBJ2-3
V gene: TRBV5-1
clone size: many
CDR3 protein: CASSLQSSTDTQYF
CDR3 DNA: TGCGCCAGCAGCTTGCAGTCTAGCACAGATACGCAGTATTTT

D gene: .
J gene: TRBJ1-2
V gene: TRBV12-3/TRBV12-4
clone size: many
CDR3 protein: CASRTREVNYGYTF
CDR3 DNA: TGTGCCAGCAGAACCAGGGAGGTAAACTATGGCTACACCTTC

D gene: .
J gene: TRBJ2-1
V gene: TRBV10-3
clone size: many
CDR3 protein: CAISPMGNEQFF
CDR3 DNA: TGTGCCATCAGCCCTATGGGGAATGAGCAGTTCTTC

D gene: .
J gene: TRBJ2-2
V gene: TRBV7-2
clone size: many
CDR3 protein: CASSLYTGELFF
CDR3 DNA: TGTGCCAGCAGCCTATACACCGGGGAGCTGTTTTTT

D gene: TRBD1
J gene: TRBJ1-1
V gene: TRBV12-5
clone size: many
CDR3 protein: CASGYRGVDQTEAFF
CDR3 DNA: TGTGCTAGTGGTTACAGGGGAGTGGATCAGACTGAAGCTTTCTTT

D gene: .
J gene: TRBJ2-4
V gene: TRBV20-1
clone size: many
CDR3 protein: CSARTATAIAKNIQYF
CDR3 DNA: TGCAGTGCTAGAACGGCGACAGCCATAGCCAAAAACATTCAGTACTTC

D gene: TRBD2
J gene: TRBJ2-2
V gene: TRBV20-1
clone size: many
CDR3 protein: CSSLAGGNTGELFF
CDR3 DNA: TGCAGTTCACTAGCGGGGGGGAACACCGGGGAGCTGTTTTTT

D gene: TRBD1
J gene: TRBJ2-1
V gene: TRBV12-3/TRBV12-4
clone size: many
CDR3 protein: CASSPRSGQGDEQFF
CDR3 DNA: TGTGCCAGCAGTCCTAGGTCGGGACAGGGGGATGAGCAGTTCTTC

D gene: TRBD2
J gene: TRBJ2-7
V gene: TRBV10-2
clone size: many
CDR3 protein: CATHSGGPSYEQYF
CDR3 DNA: TGCGCCACCCATAGCGGGGGGCCATCCTACGAGCAGTACTTC

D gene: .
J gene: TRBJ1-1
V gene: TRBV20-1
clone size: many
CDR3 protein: CSARVLSEAFF
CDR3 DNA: TGCAGTGCTAGAGTTCTCTCTGAAGCTTTCTTT

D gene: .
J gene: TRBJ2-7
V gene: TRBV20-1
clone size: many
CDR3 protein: CSAHRDWASYEQYF
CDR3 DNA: TGCAGTGCTCACCGGGACTGGGCCTCCTACGAGCAGTACTTC

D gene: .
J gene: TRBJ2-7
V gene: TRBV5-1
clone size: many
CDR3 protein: CASSLAPTGPPLEQYF
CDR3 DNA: TGCGCCAGCAGCTTGGCTCCGACAGGCCCTCCGCTGGAGCAGTACTTC

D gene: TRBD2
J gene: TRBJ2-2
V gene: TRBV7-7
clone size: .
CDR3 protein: CASSPIAGVATGELFF
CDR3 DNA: TGTGCTAGCAGCCCCATAGCGGGGGTGGCCACCGGGGAGCTGTTTTTT

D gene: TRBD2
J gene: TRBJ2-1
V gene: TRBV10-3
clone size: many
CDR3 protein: CAISEPSSAGTSTNEQFF
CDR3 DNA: TGTGCCATCAGTGAGCCCTCTTCTGCGGGGACTAGCACGAATGAGCAGTTCTTC

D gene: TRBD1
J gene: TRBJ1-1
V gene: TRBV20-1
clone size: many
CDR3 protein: CSAMVIQGALNTEAFF
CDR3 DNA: TGCAGTGCTATGGTAATACAGGGGGCATTGAACACTGAAGCTTTCTTT

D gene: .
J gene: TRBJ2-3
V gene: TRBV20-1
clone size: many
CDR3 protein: CSARRFSEGDTQYF
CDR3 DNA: TGCAGTGCTAGGCGCTTCTCCGAGGGGGATACGCAGTATTTT

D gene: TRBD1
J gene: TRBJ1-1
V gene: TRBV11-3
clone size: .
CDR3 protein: CASSLNQGADTEAFF
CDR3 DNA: TGTGCCAGCAGCTTGAACCAGGGGGCGGACACTGAAGCTTTCTTT

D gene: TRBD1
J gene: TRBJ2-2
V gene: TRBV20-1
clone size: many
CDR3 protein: CSAHPRTGTGELFF
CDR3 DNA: TGCAGTGCCCATCCCCGGACAGGGACCGGGGAGCTGTTTTTT

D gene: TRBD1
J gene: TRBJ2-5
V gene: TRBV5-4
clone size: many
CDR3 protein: CASSGTGQETQYF
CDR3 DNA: TGTGCCAGCAGCGGGACAGGACAAGAGACCCAGTACTTC

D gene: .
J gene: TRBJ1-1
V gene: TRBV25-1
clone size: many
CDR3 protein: CASSEYRQENTEAFF
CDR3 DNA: TGTGCCAGCAGTGAATATCGGCAGGAGAACACTGAAGCTTTCTTT

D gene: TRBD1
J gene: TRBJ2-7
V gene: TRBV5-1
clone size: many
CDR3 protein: CASSLDRVYEQYF
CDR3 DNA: TGCGCCAGCAGTCTGGACAGGGTCTACGAGCAGTACTTC

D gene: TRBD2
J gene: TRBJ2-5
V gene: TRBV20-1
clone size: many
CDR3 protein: CSASAQSGGPGTQYF
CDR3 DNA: TGCAGTGCTAGCGCTCAAAGCGGGGGGCCTGGGACCCAGTACTTC

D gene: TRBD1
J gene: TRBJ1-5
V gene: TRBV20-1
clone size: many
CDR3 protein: CSARDRGSNQPQHF
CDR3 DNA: TGCAGTGCCCGGGACAGAGGAAGCAATCAGCCCCAGCATTTT